Sequencing of this T cell receptor beta chain was carried out in a study of regulatory T cells in long-lasting Graves disease. Whole-study results and caveats: Accuracy could have been hurt by small sample size. For persistent Graves' patients, TCR diversity was lower than for newly diagnosed ones. Persistent disease preferred TRBV28, TRBJ1-2 and TRBJ2-5; new disease, TRBV20-1 and TRBJ2-1.

This clonotype came up a few times. Its antigen is as yet unknown. iRepertoire HTBI primers and Arm-PCR of CDR3 regions built TCR beta libraries. From the multiplex PCR reads, TCRdb called clonotypes with MiXCR, one entry per CDR3 protein. The table records 320,000 or so distinct CDR3 sequences, over 15% of them present only once. Time point described: newly diagnosed GD, antithyroid drugs for less than 3 months. Isolated PBMC RNA provided the starting material for the TCR library. The CDR3 spans 13 residues. Trimming cost V 2 bases and J 2 bases; bases outside gene matches: 1. Per germline, CDR1 DFQATT and CDR2 SNEGSKA (reference sequence).

The sequencing used peripheral blood mononuclear cells (PBMCs), collected at new diagnosis, from a patient treated with antithyroid drugs. This sequence joins TRBV20-1 and TRBJ2-7; 9 bases are a match to TRBD1. This TCR was recovered from a female donor with Graves disease. CDR3 sequence (DNA): TGCAGTGCTAGAAGGACAGGGGCCTACGAGCAGTACTTC. Translating it yields CSARRTGAYEQYF.